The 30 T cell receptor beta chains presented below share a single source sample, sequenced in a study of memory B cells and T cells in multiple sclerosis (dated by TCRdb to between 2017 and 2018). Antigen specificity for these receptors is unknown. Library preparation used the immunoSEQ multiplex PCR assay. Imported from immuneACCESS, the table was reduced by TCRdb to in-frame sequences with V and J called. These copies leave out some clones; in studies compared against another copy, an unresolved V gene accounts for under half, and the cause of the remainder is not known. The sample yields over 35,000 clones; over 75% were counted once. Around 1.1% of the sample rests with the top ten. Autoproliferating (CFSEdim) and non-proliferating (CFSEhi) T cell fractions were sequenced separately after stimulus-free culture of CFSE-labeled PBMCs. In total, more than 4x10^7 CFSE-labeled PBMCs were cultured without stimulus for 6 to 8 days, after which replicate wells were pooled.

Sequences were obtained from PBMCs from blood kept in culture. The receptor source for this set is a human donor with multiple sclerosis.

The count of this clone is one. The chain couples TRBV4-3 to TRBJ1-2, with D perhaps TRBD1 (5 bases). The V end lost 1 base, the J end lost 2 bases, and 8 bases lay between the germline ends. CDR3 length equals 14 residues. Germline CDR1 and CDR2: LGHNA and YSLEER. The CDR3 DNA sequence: TGCGCCAGCAGCCAAGGGGGGGTGAACTATGGCTACACCTTC. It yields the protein CASSQGGVNYGYTF.

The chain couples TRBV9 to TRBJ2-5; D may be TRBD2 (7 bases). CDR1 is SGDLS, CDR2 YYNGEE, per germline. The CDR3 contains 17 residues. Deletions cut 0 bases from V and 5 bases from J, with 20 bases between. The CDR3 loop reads CASSVDARGAEGETQYF. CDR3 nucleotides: TGTGCCAGCAGCGTAGATGCCCGGGGGGCGGAGGGTGAGACCCAGTACTTC.

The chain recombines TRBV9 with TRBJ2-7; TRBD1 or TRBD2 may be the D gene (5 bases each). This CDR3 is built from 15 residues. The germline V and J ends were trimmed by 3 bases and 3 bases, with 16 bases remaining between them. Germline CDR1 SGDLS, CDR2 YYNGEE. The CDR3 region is CASSEGRAAGYEQYF. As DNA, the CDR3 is TGTGCCAGCAGCGAGGGACGCGCCGCGGGCTACGAGCAGTACTTC. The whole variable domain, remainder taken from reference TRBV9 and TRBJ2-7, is DSGVTQTPKHLITATGQRVTLRCSPRSGDLSVYWYQQSLDQGLQFLIQYYNGEERAKGNILERFSAQQFPDLHSELNLSSLELGDSALYFCASSEGRAAGYEQYFGPGTRLTVT.

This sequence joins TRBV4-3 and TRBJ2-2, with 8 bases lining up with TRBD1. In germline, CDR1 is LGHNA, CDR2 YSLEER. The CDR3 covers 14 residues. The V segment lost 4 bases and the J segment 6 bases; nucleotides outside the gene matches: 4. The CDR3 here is CASSRTTGAGELFF. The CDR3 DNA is TGCGCCAGCAGCCGCACGACAGGGGCCGGGGAGCTGTTTTTT.

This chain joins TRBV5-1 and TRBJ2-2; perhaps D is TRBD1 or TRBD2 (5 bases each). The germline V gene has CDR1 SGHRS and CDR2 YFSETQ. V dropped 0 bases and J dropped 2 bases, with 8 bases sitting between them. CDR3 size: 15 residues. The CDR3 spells CASSLVGPNTGELFF. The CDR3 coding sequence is TGCGCCAGCAGCTTGGTGGGACCCAACACCGGGGAGCTGTTTTTT.

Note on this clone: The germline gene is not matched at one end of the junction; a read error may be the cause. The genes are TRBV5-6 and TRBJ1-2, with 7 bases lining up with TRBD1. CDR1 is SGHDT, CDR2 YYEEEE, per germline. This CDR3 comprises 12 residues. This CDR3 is CASSLDSGGIGF. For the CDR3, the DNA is TGTGCCAGCAGCTTGGACTCAGGGGGAATAGGCTTC. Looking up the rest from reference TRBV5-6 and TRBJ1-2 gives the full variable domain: DAGVTQSPTHLIKTRGQQVTLRCSPKSGHDTVSWYQQALGQGPQFIFQYYEEEERQRGNFPDRFSGHQFPNYSSELNVNALLLGDSALYLCASSLDSGGIGFGSGTRLTVV.

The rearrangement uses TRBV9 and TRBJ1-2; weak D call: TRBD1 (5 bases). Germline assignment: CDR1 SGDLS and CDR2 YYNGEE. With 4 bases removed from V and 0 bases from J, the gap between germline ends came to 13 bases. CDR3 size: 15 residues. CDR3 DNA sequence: TGTGCCAGCAGCCTCCGGGACGGTACTAACTATGGCTACACCTTC. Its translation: CASSLRDGTNYGYTF.

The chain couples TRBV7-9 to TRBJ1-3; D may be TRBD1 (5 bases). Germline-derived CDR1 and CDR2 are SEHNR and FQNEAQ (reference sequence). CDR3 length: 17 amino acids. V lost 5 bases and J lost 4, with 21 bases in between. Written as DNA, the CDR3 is TGTGCCAGCAGCAGAACCCGCGCCCAAAGGGGAGGAAACACCATATATTTT. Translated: CASSRTRAQRGGNTIYF.

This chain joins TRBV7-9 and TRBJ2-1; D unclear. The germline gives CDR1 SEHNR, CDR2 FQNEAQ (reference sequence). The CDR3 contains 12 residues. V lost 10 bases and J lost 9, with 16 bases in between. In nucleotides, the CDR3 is TGTGCCATAATGGCGAGGTCCGGTGAGCAGTTCTTC. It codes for CAIMARSGEQFF. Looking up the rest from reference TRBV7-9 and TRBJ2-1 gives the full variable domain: DTGVSQNPRHKITKRGQNVTFRCDPISEHNRLYWYRQTLGQGPEFLTYFQNEAQLEKSRLLSDRFSAERPKGSFSTLEIQRTEQGDSAMYLCAIMARSGEQFFGPGTRLTVL.

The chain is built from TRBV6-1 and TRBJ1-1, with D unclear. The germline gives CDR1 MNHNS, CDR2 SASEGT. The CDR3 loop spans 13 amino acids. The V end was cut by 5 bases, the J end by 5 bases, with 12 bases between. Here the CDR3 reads CASSREGGTEAFF. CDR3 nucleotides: TGTGCCAGCAGTAGGGAGGGTGGGACTGAAGCTTTCTTT.

This CDR3 is CSVALFEGGELFF. The CDR3 DNA reads as TGCAGCGTTGCTCTTTTTGAGGGGGGGGAGCTGTTTTTT. The V and J genes are TRBV29-1 and TRBJ2-2; either TRBD1 or TRBD2 may fit D (5 bases each). Deletions cut 4 bases from V and 8 bases from J, with 14 bases between. Germline CDR1 and CDR2: SQVTM and ANQGSEA. This CDR3 contains 13 residues.

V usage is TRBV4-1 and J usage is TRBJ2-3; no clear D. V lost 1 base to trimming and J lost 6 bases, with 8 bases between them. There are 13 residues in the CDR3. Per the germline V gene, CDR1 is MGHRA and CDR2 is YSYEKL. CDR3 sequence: CASSQGVLDTQYF. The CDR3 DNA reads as TGCGCCAGCAGCCAAGGAGTTTTGGATACGCAGTATTTT.

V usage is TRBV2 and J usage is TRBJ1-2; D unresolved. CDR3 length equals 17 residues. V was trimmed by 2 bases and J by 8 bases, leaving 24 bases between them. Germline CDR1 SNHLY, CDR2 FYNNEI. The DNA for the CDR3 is TGTGCCAGCAGTGAACCCGTTGGTAGTTCCCGGACGGAGGGCTACACCTTC. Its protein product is CASSEPVGSSRTEGYTF.

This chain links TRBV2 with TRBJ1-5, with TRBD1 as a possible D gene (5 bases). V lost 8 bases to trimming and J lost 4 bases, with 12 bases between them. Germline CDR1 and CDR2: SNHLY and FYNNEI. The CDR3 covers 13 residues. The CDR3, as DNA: TGTGCCAGCGGCCGGGACGCGAATCAGCCCCAGCATTTT. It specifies CASGRDANQPQHF. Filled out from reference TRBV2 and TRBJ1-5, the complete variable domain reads EPEVTQTPSHQVTQMGQEVILRCVPISNHLYFYWYRQILGQKVEFLVSFYNNEISEKSEIFDDQFSVERPDGSNFTLKIRSTKLEDSAMYFCASGRDANQPQHFGDGTRLSIL.

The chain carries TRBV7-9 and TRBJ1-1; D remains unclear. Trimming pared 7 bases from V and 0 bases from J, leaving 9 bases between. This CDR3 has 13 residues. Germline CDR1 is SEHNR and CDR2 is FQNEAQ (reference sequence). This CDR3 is CASTMSLNTEAFF. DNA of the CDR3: TGTGCCAGCACTATGAGTCTGAACACTGAAGCTTTCTTT.

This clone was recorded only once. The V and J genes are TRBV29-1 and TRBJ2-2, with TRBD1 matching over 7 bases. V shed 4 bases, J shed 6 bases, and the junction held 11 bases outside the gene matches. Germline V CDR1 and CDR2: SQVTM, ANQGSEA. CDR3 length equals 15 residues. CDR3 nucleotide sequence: TGCAGCGTTGGCGCCCTGGGACAGCCCCCCGGGGAGCTGTTTTTT. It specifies CSVGALGQPPGELFF.

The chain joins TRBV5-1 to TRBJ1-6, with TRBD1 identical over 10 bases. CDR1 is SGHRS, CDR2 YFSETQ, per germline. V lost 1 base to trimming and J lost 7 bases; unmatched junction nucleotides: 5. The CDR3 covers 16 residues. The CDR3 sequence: CASSLTGTGANSPLHF. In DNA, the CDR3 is TGCGCCAGCAGCTTGACCGGGACAGGGGCAAATTCACCCCTCCACTTT.

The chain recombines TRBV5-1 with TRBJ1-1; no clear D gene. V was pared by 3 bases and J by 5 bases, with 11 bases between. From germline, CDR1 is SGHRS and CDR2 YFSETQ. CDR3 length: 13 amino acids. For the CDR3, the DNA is TGCGCCAGCAGCTGGATCAGAGGGACTGAAGCTTTCTTT. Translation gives CASSWIRGTEAFF.

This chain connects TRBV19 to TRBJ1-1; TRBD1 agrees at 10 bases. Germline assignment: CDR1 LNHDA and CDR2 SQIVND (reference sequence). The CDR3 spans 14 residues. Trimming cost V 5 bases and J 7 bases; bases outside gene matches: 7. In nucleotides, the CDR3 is TGTGCCAGTAGTGTCCGACAGGGGGCGGTTGAAGCTTTCTTT. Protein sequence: CASSVRQGAVEAFF.

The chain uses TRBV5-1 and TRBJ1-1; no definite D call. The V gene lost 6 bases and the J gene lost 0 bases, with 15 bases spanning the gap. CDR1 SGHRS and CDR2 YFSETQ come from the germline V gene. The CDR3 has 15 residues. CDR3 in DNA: TGCGCCAGCACGGCCCCTGGGGAGTTGAACACTGAAGCTTTCTTT. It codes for CASTAPGELNTEAFF.

For the CDR3, the DNA is TGCGCCAGCAGCTTTGACGGGAACACTGAAGCTTTCTTT. Translated: CASSFDGNTEAFF. This chain links TRBV5-1 with TRBJ1-1; D is undetermined. The CDR3 is made up of 13 amino acids. Per the germline V gene, CDR1 is SGHRS and CDR2 is YFSETQ. The germline V and J ends were trimmed by 2 bases and 1 base, with 6 bases remaining between them.

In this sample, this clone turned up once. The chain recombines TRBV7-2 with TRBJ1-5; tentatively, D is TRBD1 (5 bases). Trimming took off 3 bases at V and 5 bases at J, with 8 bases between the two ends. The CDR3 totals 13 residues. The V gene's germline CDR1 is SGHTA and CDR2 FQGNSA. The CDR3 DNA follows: TGTGCCAGCAGCTTGGCGACAGATCAGCCCCAGCATTTT. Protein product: CASSLATDQPQHF.

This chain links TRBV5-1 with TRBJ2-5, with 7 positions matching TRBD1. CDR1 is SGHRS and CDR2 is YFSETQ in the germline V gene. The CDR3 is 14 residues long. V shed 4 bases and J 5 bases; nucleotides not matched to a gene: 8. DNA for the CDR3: TGCGCCAGCAGCACCGGGACACAGGGGGAGACCCAGTACTTC. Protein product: CASSTGTQGETQYF.

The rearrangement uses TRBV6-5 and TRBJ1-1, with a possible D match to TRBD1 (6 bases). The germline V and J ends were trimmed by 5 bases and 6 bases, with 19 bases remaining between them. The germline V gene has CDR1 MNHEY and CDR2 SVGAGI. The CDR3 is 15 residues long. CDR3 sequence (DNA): TGTGCCAGCAGTCCCACAGTGGGGGCTGTCGCTGAAGCTTTCTTT. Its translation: CASSPTVGAVAEAFF.

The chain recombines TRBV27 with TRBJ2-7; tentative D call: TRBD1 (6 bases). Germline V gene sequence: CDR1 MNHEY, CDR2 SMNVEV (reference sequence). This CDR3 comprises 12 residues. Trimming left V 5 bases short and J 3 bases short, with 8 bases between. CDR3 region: CASSMDSYEQYF. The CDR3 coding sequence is TGTGCCAGCAGTATGGACAGCTACGAGCAGTACTTC.

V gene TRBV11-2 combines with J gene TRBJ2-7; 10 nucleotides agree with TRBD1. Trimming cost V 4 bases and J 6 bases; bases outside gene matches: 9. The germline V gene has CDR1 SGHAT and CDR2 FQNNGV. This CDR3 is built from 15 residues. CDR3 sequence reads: CASSSLTGGVTEQYF. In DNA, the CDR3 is TGTGCCAGCAGCTCTTTGACAGGGGGCGTAACCGAGCAGTACTTC.

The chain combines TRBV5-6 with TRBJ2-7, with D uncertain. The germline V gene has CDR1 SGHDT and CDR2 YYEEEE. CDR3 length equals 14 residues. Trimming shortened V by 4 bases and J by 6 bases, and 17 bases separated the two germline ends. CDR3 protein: CASSPHPPSPEQYF. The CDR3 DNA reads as TGTGCCAGCAGCCCCCACCCCCCCAGTCCCGAGCAGTACTTC.

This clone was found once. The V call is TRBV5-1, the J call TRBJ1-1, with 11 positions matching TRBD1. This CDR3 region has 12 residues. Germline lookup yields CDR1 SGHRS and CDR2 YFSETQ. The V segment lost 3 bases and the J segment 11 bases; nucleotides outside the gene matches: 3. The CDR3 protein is CASSYGTGGAFF. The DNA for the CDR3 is TGCGCCAGCAGCTACGGGACAGGGGGTGCTTTCTTT.

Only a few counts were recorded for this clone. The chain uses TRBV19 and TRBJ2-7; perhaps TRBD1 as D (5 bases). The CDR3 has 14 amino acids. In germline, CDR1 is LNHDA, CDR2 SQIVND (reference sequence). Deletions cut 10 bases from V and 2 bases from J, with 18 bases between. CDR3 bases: TGTGCCAACCCCTCCAGGGCAAAGGCCTACGAGCAGTACTTC. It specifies CANPSRAKAYEQYF.

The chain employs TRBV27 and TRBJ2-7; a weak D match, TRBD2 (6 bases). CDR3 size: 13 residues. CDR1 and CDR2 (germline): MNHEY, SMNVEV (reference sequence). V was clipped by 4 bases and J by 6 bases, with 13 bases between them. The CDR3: CASSSPLGGEQYF. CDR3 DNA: TGTGCCAGCAGTTCCCCCTTGGGGGGCGAGCAGTACTTC.